The 3 T cell receptor beta chains given below trace back to one sample, sequenced in a study of radiation and T cells in renal cell carcinoma. Time point specified: blood 4 weeks post-SBRT, at nephrectomy. Noted treatment: 15 Gy SBRT to primary tumor, nephrectomy 4 weeks later. The assay was immunoSEQ multiplex PCR, and TCRdb's table has in-frame clones only and misses some. The sample records 30,000 to 40,000 clones, over 75% being singletons. Sample: blood, taken from a patient whose treatment included radiotherapy and nephrectomy. These receptors all come from a man between 60 and 70 years old with renal cell carcinoma.

This clone turned up a few times. The chain employs TRBV30 and TRBJ2-1; 7 nucleotides match TRBD2. V was clipped by 0 bases and J by 8 bases; unmatched bases: 13. Germline V CDR1 and CDR2: GTSNPN, SVGIG (reference sequence). The CDR3 has 16 amino acids. For the CDR3, the DNA is TGTGCCTGGAGTGTGCCATGGCTAGCGGCAAAGGATGAGCAGTTCTTC. It is translated as CAWSVPWLAAKDEQFF.

The V call is TRBV19, the J call TRBJ2-3, with TRBD2 matching 10 bases. CDR3 length equals 17 residues. With 5 bases clipped from V and 4 bases from J, the junction kept 12 bases outside the gene matches. Germline V lookup: CDR1 LNHDA, CDR2 SQIVND (reference sequence). The CDR3 region is CASSPPQGLAGADTQYF. The CDR3, as DNA: TGTGCCAGTAGTCCCCCCCAGGGGCTAGCGGGAGCAGATACGCAGTATTTT.

The chain has TRBV7-2 and TRBJ1-5; no clear D. The CDR3 runs 14 residues. Germline V gives CDR1 SGHTA, CDR2 FQGNSA. V lost 2 bases and J lost 2, with 7 bases in between. CDR3 nucleotides: TGTGCCAGCAGCTTAAGGTTGGGCAATCAGCCCCAGCATTTT. It yields the protein CASSLRLGNQPQHF.